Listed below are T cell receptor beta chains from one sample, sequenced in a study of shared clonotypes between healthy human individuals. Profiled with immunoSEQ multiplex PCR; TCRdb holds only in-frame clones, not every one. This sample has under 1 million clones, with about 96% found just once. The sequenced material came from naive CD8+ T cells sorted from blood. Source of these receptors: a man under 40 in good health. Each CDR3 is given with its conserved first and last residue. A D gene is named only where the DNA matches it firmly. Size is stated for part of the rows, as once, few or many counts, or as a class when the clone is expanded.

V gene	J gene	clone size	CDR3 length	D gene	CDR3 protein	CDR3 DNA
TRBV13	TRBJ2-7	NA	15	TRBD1	CASSFYGTGFYEQYF	TGTGCCAGCAGCTTCTATGGGACAGGGTTCTACGAGCAGTACTTC
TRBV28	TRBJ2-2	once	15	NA	CASSWELGNTGELFF	TGTGCCAGCAGTTGGGAATTGGGGAACACCGGGGAGCTGTTTTTT
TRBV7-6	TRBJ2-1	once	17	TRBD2	CASSSRGGLAGVNEQFF	TGTGCCAGCAGCTCTAGGGGGGGGCTAGCGGGAGTCAATGAGCAGTTCTTC
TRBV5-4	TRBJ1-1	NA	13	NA	CASSFPENTEAFF	TGTGCCAGCAGCTTCCCAGAGAACACTGAAGCTTTCTTT
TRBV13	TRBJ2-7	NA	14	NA	CASSQTGHRGEQYF	TGTGCCAGCAGCCAAACCGGGCATAGGGGCGAGCAGTACTTC
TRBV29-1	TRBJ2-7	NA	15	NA	CSVDQPTGGTYEQYF	TGCAGCGTTGACCAACCCACTGGGGGAACTTACGAGCAGTACTTC
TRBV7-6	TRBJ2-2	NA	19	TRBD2	CASSPEHPTSGKTTGELFF	TGTGCCAGCAGCCCAGAACACCCAACTAGCGGGAAGACCACCGGGGAGCTGTTTTTT
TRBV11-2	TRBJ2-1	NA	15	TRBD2	CASSLGTIGGNEQFF	TGTGCCAGCAGCTTGGGGACTATAGGAGGCAATGAGCAGTTCTTC
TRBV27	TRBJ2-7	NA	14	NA	CASSSSGGVYEQYF	TGTGCCAGCAGCTCAAGCGGAGGGGTCTACGAGCAGTACTTC
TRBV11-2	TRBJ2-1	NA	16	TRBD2	CASSLGTSGSYNEQFF	TGTGCCAGCAGCTTGGGGACTAGCGGGTCCTACAATGAGCAGTTCTTC
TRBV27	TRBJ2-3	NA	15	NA	CASSHRTAYTDTQYF	TGTGCCAGCAGTCATCGGACCGCTTACACAGATACGCAGTATTTT
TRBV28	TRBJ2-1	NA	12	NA	CASSFRHNEQFF	TGTGCCAGCAGTTTTCGGCACAATGAGCAGTTCTTC
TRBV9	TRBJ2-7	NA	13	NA	CASSTGTSYEQYF	TGTGCCAGCAGCACAGGGACCTCCTACGAGCAGTACTTC
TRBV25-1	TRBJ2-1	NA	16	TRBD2	CASFGLTSGDYNEQFF	TGTGCCAGCTTCGGACTGACTAGCGGAGATTACAATGAGCAGTTCTTC
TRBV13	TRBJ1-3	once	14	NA	CASSLMTGANTIYF	TGTGCCAGCAGCTTAATGACGGGGGCAAACACCATATATTTT
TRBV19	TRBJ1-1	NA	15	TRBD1	CASSPKGQGNSEAFF	TGTGCCAGTAGTCCCAAGGGACAGGGAAACTCTGAAGCTTTCTTT
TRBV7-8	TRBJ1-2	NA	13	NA	CASSMGPVYGYTF	TGTGCCAGCAGCATGGGACCGGTCTATGGCTACACCTTC
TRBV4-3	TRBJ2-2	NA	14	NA	CASSQARTTGELFF	TGCGCCAGCAGCCAAGCCCGGACGACCGGGGAGCTGTTTTTT
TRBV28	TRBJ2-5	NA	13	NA	CASSPGVQETQYF	TGTGCCAGCAGTCCAGGGGTCCAAGAGACCCAGTACTTC
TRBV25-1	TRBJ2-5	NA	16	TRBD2	CASRRVGLAGEETQYF	TGTGCCAGCCGGAGAGTCGGACTAGCGGGAGAAGAGACCCAGTACTTC
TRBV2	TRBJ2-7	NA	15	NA	CASREGVIPSYEQYF	TGTGCCAGCAGGGAAGGGGTAATCCCATCCTACGAGCAGTACTTC
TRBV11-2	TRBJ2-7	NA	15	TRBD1	CASRLSGQAPYEQYF	TGTGCCAGCAGGCTCAGCGGACAGGCCCCATACGAGCAGTACTTC
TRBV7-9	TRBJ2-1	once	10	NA	CASSGRMRFF	TGTGCCAGCAGTGGTCGGATGAGGTTCTTC
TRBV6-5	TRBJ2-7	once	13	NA	CASSYQGTYEQYF	TGTGCCAGCAGTTACCAAGGGACGTACGAGCAGTACTTC
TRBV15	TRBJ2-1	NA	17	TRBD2	CATSSRAWSSGTDEQFF	TGTGCCACCAGCAGTCGAGCGTGGTCTAGCGGGACCGATGAGCAGTTCTTC
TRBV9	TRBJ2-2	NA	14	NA	CASSPQAAGGELFF	TGTGCCAGCAGCCCCCAGGCGGCGGGCGGGGAGCTGTTTTTT
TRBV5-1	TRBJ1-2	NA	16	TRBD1	CASSLAGTGLIYGYTF	TGCGCCAGCAGCTTGGCCGGGACAGGACTCATTTATGGCTACACCTTC
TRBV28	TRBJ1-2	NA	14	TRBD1	CASSLSWTGQGYTF	TGTGCCAGCAGTTTATCTTGGACAGGGCAAGGCTACACCTTC
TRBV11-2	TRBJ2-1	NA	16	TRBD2	CASSLAGGYSYNEQFF	TGTGCCAGCAGCTTAGCGGGAGGGTACTCCTACAATGAGCAGTTCTTC
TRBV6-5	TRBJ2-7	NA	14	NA	CASSYQKLGSEQYF	TGTGCCAGCAGTTACCAAAAGCTCGGGAGCGAGCAGTACTTC
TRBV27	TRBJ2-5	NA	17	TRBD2	CASSVLAGVPGKETQYF	TGTGCCAGCTCAGTTCTAGCGGGAGTCCCGGGGAAGGAGACCCAGTACTTC
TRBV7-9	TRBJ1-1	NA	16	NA	CASSQGDDRRNTEAFF	TGTGCCAGCAGCCAAGGGGACGACAGGAGGAACACTGAAGCTTTCTTT
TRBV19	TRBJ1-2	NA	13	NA	CASSMPPGYGYTF	TGTGCCAGTAGTATGCCACCCGGCTATGGCTACACCTTC
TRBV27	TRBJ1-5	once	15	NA	CASSQNGGIYQPQHF	TGTGCCAGCAGCCAAAATGGGGGTATCTATCAGCCCCAGCATTTT
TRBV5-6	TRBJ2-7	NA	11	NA	CASSFTDEQYF	TGTGCCAGCAGCTTTACGGACGAGCAGTACTTC
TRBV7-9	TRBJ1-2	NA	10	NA	CASSLDGYTF	TGTGCCAGCAGCTTAGATGGCTACACCTTC
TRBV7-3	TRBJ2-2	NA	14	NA	CASSLDGNTGELFF	TGTGCCAGCAGCTTGGACGGGAACACCGGGGAGCTGTTTTTT
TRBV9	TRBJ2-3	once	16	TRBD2	CASSSLAEPHTDTQYF	TGTGCCAGCAGCTCACTAGCGGAGCCGCACACAGATACGCAGTATTTT
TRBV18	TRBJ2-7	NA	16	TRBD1	CASSPRDRGNSYEQYF	TGTGCCAGCTCACCCCGGGACAGGGGGAATTCCTACGAGCAGTACTTC
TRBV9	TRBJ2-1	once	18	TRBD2	CASSVALAATSSYNEQFF	TGTGCCAGCAGCGTAGCACTAGCGGCAACCAGCTCCTACAATGAGCAGTTCTTC